This is a list of T cell receptor beta chains from one sample in a study of OX40 agonist ivuxolimab in advanced cancers. Some clones are missing from TCRdb's copy, which holds only in-frame ones; the method was immunoSEQ multiplex PCR. The sample lists around 70,000 clones; 85% were seen once. This material consisted of CD4+ or CD8+ T cells sorted from blood, taken in a trial of the OX40 agonist ivuxolimab. Receptors originate from an adult with an advanced solid tumor such as melanoma, head and neck, liver or kidney cancer. CDR3s include the opening cysteine and the closing phenylalanine or tryptophan. D genes are given only for firm matches. Clone size is shown for a subset of rows, as once, few, many or a class of expanded clone.

v_gene,j_gene,d_gene,abundance,CDR3nt,CDR3aa
TRBV19,TRBJ1-2,.,.,TGTGCCAGTAGTACAGCCCCCGGTGCGGGTTATGGCTACACCTTC,CASSTAPGAGYGYTF
TRBV19,TRBJ2-2,TRBD1,.,TGTGCCAGTAGTCCCTGGACAGGGATGAACACCGGGGAGCTGTTTTTT,CASSPWTGMNTGELFF
TRBV9,TRBJ2-3,.,once,TGTGCCAGCAGCCCGAGAGGTGGCAGTGCTAGCACAGATACGCAGTATTTT,CASSPRGGSASTDTQYF
TRBV7-3,TRBJ1-2,TRBD1,.,TGTGCCAGCAGGAACGACAGGGGGACTAACTATGGCTACACCTTC,CASRNDRGTNYGYTF
TRBV7-3,TRBJ2-5,.,once,TGTGCCAGCAGCTTAAATGGGGGAGGCGAGACCCAGTACTTC,CASSLNGGGETQYF
TRBV5-1,TRBJ2-5,.,.,TGCGCCAGCACCCCCGGGGGTACCGGCATGGAGACCCAGTACTTC,CASTPGGTGMETQYF
TRBV28,TRBJ1-2,TRBD1,few,TGTGCCAGCAGTCACAGGGGTCTAAACTATGGCTACACCTTC,CASSHRGLNYGYTF
TRBV10-2,TRBJ2-2,.,.,TGCGCCAGCAGGGGACGCAGGAACACCGGGGAGCTGTTTTTT,CASRGRRNTGELFF
TRBV19,TRBJ2-5,TRBD1,.,TGTGCCAGTAGTTATTGGGCACCGGGACAGCAAGAGACCCAGTACTTC,CASSYWAPGQQETQYF
TRBV10-3,TRBJ2-3,TRBD2,few,TGTGCCATCAGTGACTCCCGCGGGGGTGGAACAGATACGCAGTATTTT,CAISDSRGGGTDTQYF
TRBV10-1,TRBJ2-3,.,.,TGCGCCAGCAGTGAAGACTCCAGGGTACCGTATTTT,CASSEDSRVPYF
TRBV18,TRBJ1-5,.,.,TGTGCCAGCTCAGGGGGGATGAATCAGCCCCAGCATTTT,CASSGGMNQPQHF
TRBV27,TRBJ2-5,TRBD1,.,TGTGCCAGCAGTCTTTGGGACAGGGGGGAGACCCAGTACTTC,CASSLWDRGETQYF
TRBV7-2,TRBJ1-2,.,.,TGTGCCAGCAGCTTACCGGGACGGATAAACTATGGCTACACCTTC,CASSLPGRINYGYTF
TRBV30,TRBJ1-1,.,few,TGTGCCTGGAGTAGGGATCCTGAAGCTTTCTTT,CAWSRDPEAFF
TRBV7-9,TRBJ1-4,.,.,TGTGCCAGCAGCCCCGGGAGGGCTGGGGAAACTAATGAAAAACTGTTTTTT,CASSPGRAGETNEKLFF
TRBV7-8,TRBJ2-7,TRBD1,.,TGTGCCAGCAGCCAAATCTCCGGGACAGGGGCGGGGGAGCAGTACTTC,CASSQISGTGAGEQYF
TRBV7-2,TRBJ1-5,.,.,TGTGCCAGCAGCTTAGTTGTGGGCGCCGGGCAGCCCCAGCATTTT,CASSLVVGAGQPQHF
TRBV18,TRBJ1-5,.,.,TGTGCCAGCTCACCATCGGGGCCTAGCAATCAGCCCCAGCATTTT,CASSPSGPSNQPQHF
TRBV7-9,TRBJ2-7,.,.,TGTGCCAGCAGCTTAGCAGGTCCGTCGACCAACTACTACGAGCAGTACTTC,CASSLAGPSTNYYEQYF
TRBV9,TRBJ2-1,TRBD2,.,TGTGCCAGCAGCGCCTTTTTGCCAGCGGGAGGCCATGAGCAGTTCTTC,CASSAFLPAGGHEQFF
TRBV5-1,TRBJ2-5,.,.,TGTGCCAGCAGCGCATGGTGGGATCAGCAGACCCAGTACTTC,CASSAWWDQQTQYF
TRBV7-2,TRBJ2-7,.,few,TGTGCCAGCAGTCTTTTGGGGCTGGGTTACGAGCAGTACTTC,CASSLLGLGYEQYF
TRBV28,TRBJ1-1,.,once,TGTGCCAGCAGTTTGGACACTCCGAAGGGGAACACTGAAGCTTTCTTT,CASSLDTPKGNTEAFF
TRBV10-3,TRBJ1-2,.,.,TGTGCCATCGGGACTAACTATGGCTACACCTTC,CAIGTNYGYTF
TRBV6-6,TRBJ1-2,.,once,TGTGCCAGCAGTTTAACAGGGAGCGGCTACACCTTC,CASSLTGSGYTF
TRBV13,TRBJ2-1,.,few,TGTGCCAGCAGCTTATGGAGCAATGAGCAGTTCTTC,CASSLWSNEQFF
TRBV29-1,TRBJ1-3,.,.,TGCAGCGTTGTCGCACTCTCTGGAAACACCATATATTTT,CSVVALSGNTIYF
TRBV6-6,TRBJ1-6,TRBD1,.,TGTGCCAGCAGTTACGGACAGGGTGGGTCACCCCTCCACTTT,CASSYGQGGSPLHF
TRBV5-1,TRBJ1-5,TRBD1,.,TGCGCCAGCAGCATAGGACAGGGGTCCAATCAGCCCCAGCATTTT,CASSIGQGSNQPQHF
TRBV5-1,TRBJ2-1,TRBD2,once,TGCGCCAGCAGCCCGGGACTAGCGGGTGGAGACGAGCAGTTCTTC,CASSPGLAGGDEQFF
TRBV5-1,TRBJ2-7,TRBD2,.,TGCGCCAGCAGCCCCGGCGGAGGGACTAGTGTCTACGAGCAGTACTTC,CASSPGGGTSVYEQYF
TRBV7-8,TRBJ2-1,.,.,TGTGCCAGCAGCTTAGCGGTGAACCCGGGATCCTACAATGAGCAGTTCTTC,CASSLAVNPGSYNEQFF